These 15 T cell receptor beta chains share one sample of origin, sequenced in a study of T cells in localized non-small cell lung cancer. TCRdb's table, derived via immunoSEQ multiplex PCR, lists solely in-frame clones and lacks some. Among under 75,000 clones, roughly nine tenths were seen once, and the ten largest hold about a fifth. Sequences were derived from peripheral blood, sampled before any cancer treatment. The receptors here all came from a male donor at least 60 years old with stage III squamous cell lung carcinoma.

This clone was seen just once. The chain links TRBV19 to TRBJ2-2; the D gene is possibly TRBD1 (6 bases). Trimming removed 7 bases at V and 1 base at J, with 16 bases between. The length of the CDR3 is 16 residues. Germline CDR1 reads LNHDA; CDR2 reads SQIVND (reference sequence). CDR3 residues: CASTVVRGMNTGELFF. The CDR3 DNA reads TGTGCCAGTACAGTTGTAAGGGGGATGAACACCGGGGAGCTGTTTTTT.

This clone showed up just once. The rearrangement links TRBV9 to TRBJ1-2; D may be TRBD1 (5 bases). This CDR3 spans 15 amino acids. V lost 1 base and J lost 6, with 16 bases in between. Germline V gives CDR1 SGDLS, CDR2 YYNGEE. The CDR3 DNA is TGTGCCAGCAGCGTATCGGGGCGCCCTCGGGATGGCTACACCTTC. Translation: CASSVSGRPRDGYTF.

J is TRBJ2-2 and V is TRBV6-5, with 7 bases lining up with TRBD2. The ends lost 2 bases at V and 7 bases at J; junction bases unmatched: 7. The length of the CDR3 is 15 residues. Germline lookup yields CDR1 MNHEY and CDR2 SVGAGI. The CDR3 protein is CASSYGYTSDGELFF. DNA for the CDR3: TGTGCCAGCAGTTACGGCTATACTAGCGACGGGGAGCTGTTTTTT.

The J gene is TRBJ1-5, the V gene TRBV9, with TRBD1 matching over 9 bases. Germline CDR1 is SGDLS and CDR2 is YYNGEE. V dropped 2 bases and J dropped 8; count of bases not matched to a gene: 8. The CDR3 is 15 amino acids. Here the CDR3 DNA reads TGTGCCAGCAGCGTGGGAGGGACAGGGCAGGAGCCCCAGCATTTT. This translates into CASSVGGTGQEPQHF.

V is TRBV5-1 and J is TRBJ2-7, with TRBD2 matching over 13 bases. CDR1 and CDR2 from the germline V gene are SGHRS and YFSETQ. The CDR3 is 15 amino acids. V dropped 0 bases and J dropped 5; count of bases not matched to a gene: 2. CDR3 coding DNA: TGCGCCAGCAGCTTGGATGGGACTAGCGGGGACGAGCAGTACTTC. Translated: CASSLDGTSGDEQYF.

The CDR3 nucleotides read TGTGCCACCAGCAGAGACCGGGCAGGGGGCAAAACTGAAGCTTTCTTT. Its protein is CATSRDRAGGKTEAFF. The chain uses TRBV15 and TRBJ1-1, with TRBD1 matching 8 bases. The V gene end was trimmed by 0 bases and the J gene end by 5 bases; junction bases not matched to a gene: 8. Germline CDR1 is LNHNV and CDR2 is YYDKDF (reference sequence). The CDR3 totals 16 residues.

This clone has a single count. The genes are TRBV5-6 and TRBJ2-3; 12 positions match TRBD1. In germline, CDR1 is SGHDT, CDR2 YYEEEE. V was pared by 2 bases and J by 5 bases, with 6 bases of the junction left unmatched. The CDR3 spans 16 residues. The CDR3 reads CASSLQGQGAVDTQYF. As DNA, the CDR3 is TGTGCCAGCAGCTTACAGGGACAGGGGGCTGTAGATACGCAGTATTTT.

This CDR3 is CASSPGQDNQPQHF. The CDR3, as DNA: TGTGCCAGCAGCCCCGGACAGGACAATCAGCCCCAGCATTTT. The chain combines TRBV6-5 with TRBJ1-5; 7 bases are shared with TRBD1. With 6 bases clipped from V and 3 bases from J, the junction kept 5 bases outside the gene matches. The CDR3 has 14 amino acids. The germline gives CDR1 MNHEY, CDR2 SVGAGI.

This rearrangement joins TRBV12-2 to TRBJ2-1. TRBV12-2 is designated a pseudogene. The CDR3 has 14 amino acids. This CDR3 reads CASRFPEPNNEQFF. The CDR3 DNA reads as TGTGCAAGTCGCTTTCCAGAACCTAACAATGAGCAGTTCTTC.

The chain is built from TRBV28 and TRBJ2-7; D is perhaps TRBD1 or TRBD2 (6 bases each). The CDR3 length is 13 residues. Trimming shortened V by 7 bases and J by 5 bases, and 15 bases separated the two germline ends. CDR1 MDHEN and CDR2 SYDVKM come from the germline V gene. This CDR3 is CASTNGGGNEQYF. The CDR3 DNA reads TGTGCCAGCACCAACGGGGGCGGCAACGAGCAGTACTTC.

The gene calls are TRBV19 and TRBJ2-2; D remains ambiguous. In germline, CDR1 is LNHDA, CDR2 SQIVND (reference sequence). The CDR3 has 13 amino acids. V was pared by 6 bases and J by 6 bases, with 11 bases between. In DNA, the CDR3 is TGTGCCAGTAGCCACCCCGTCGCCGGGGAGCTGTTTTTT. This gives the protein CASSHPVAGELFF.

J is TRBJ1-5 and V is TRBV19, with D possibly TRBD1 on 5 matching bases. Trimming pared 4 bases from V and 0 bases from J, leaving 10 bases between. Germline V gives CDR1 LNHDA, CDR2 SQIVND (reference sequence). The CDR3 runs 15 residues. The CDR3 reads CASSKVQDSNQPQHF. The CDR3 nucleotides read TGTGCCAGTAGTAAGGTACAGGATAGCAATCAGCCCCAGCATTTT.

The V gene is TRBV4-3, the J gene TRBJ1-2, with no clear D. In germline, CDR1 is LGHNA, CDR2 YSLEER. Trimming took 0 bases from V and 2 from J, leaving 7 bases between them. This CDR3 contains 14 residues. CDR3: CASSQEGLNYGYTF. The CDR3 DNA reads as TGCGCCAGCAGCCAAGAAGGATTGAACTATGGCTACACCTTC.

V usage is TRBV4-1 and J usage is TRBJ2-7; no firm D call. V shed 0 bases and J shed 7 bases, with 19 bases lying between them. CDR1 is MGHRA and CDR2 is YSYEKL in the germline V gene. CDR3 length equals 16 residues. CDR3 nucleotides: TGCGCCAGCAGCCAAGATGAATCCTTCCGTGCCGGGGAGCAGTACTTC. As protein: CASSQDESFRAGEQYF.

The chain couples TRBV23-1 to TRBJ2-7, with TRBD1 matching over 10 bases. TRBV23-1 counts as an open reading frame of uncertain function. Trimming cost V 0 bases and J 3 bases; bases outside gene matches: 5. This CDR3 is 16 amino acids long. DNA of the CDR3: TGCGCCAGCAGTCAATCTGGGGACAGGGGACACTACGAGCAGTACGTC. Protein: CASSQSGDRGHYEQYV.